The 8 T cell receptor beta chains below all came from one sample that was sequenced in a study of blood T cell repertoires in COVID-19 (TCRdb year 2020). The method behind the library was the immunoSEQ multiplex PCR assay. TCRdb provides this immuneACCESS table in a form limited to in-frame rearrangements. Some clones are lacking; in checked studies, under half of them reflect an unresolved V gene, and why the rest are absent is not known. The sample includes fewer than 80,000 clones, with approximately 82% observed a single time. Jointly, the top ten make up 8.5% to 10% of the sample. The sequenced sample consisted of peripheral blood. The source is a woman of 80 years or more with acute or convalescent COVID-19.

This rearrangement joins TRBV6-5 to TRBJ2-3; 9 bases line up with TRBD1. Germline-derived CDR1 and CDR2 are MNHEY and SVGAGI. CDR3 length: 16 amino acids. The V and J ends lost 0 bases and 7 bases, in that order; junction bases with no gene match: 8. The CDR3 coding sequence is TGTGCCAGCAGTTACTCCGGGACAGGGTCCCCCCATACGCAGTATTTT. Translation: CASSYSGTGSPHTQYF.

The rearrangement uses TRBV2 and TRBJ1-2; no definite D call. The germline V gene encodes CDR1 SNHLY and CDR2 FYNNEI. Deletions cut 3 bases from V and 8 bases from J, with 19 bases between. This CDR3 is built from 15 residues. This CDR3 reads CASSERAGLVAGYTF. CDR3 nucleotide sequence: TGTGCCAGCAGTGAGAGGGCAGGCCTCGTGGCCGGCTACACCTTC.

The chain uses TRBV30 and TRBJ1-5, with a possible D match to TRBD1 (5 bases). CDR1 is GTSNPN and CDR2 is SVGIG in the germline V gene (reference sequence). The CDR3 has 13 residues. Between the trimmed V and J ends, which lost 2 bases and 5 bases, there was a span of 10 bases. The DNA for the CDR3 is TGTGCCTGGAGTACATCCAGGGATCAGCCCCAGCATTTT. Its protein product is CAWSTSRDQPQHF.

The V call is TRBV29-1, the J call TRBJ1-2; D gene uncertain. Germline V lookup: CDR1 SQVTM, CDR2 ANQGSEA. Trimming left V 5 bases short and J 5 bases short, with 15 bases between. The CDR3 loop spans 13 amino acids. Written as DNA, the CDR3 is TGCAGCGTTCGAAATGGAGATTTTTATGGCTACACCTTC. It specifies CSVRNGDFYGYTF.

This clone was counted only a few times. This sample also contains other DNA sequences that code for the same CDR3. The rearrangement joins TRBV18 to TRBJ1-1; tentatively, D is TRBD1 (6 bases). Germline-derived CDR1 and CDR2 are KGHSH and LQKENI. Trimming stripped 3 bases from V and 4 bases from J, with 6 bases between. The CDR3 length is 12 residues. The CDR3 bases are TGTGCCAGCTCACCGGGGGCCACTGAAGCTTTCTTT. Protein product: CASSPGATEAFF.

This clone occurred once. V usage is TRBV6-1 and J usage is TRBJ1-2; D is possibly TRBD1 (6 bases). V was pared by 1 base and J by 6 bases, with 18 bases between. The length of the CDR3 is 16 residues. The germline V gene encodes CDR1 MNHNS and CDR2 SASEGT. DNA for the CDR3: TGTGCCAGCAGTGAAGAGGGGGTCCCGACCCGTCATGGCTACACCTTC. This gives the protein CASSEEGVPTRHGYTF.

This chain links TRBV6-4 with TRBJ1-1, with D possibly TRBD1 on 6 matching bases. Germline CDR1 and CDR2: MRHNA and SNTAGT. V was shortened by 5 bases and J by 1 base, with 11 bases between the two germline ends. The CDR3 covers 14 residues. The DNA of the CDR3 is TGTGCCAGCAGTCCGGGACACGAGAACACTGAAGCTTTCTTT. Protein: CASSPGHENTEAFF.

Judged by abundance, this clone is medium-sized. The genes are TRBV19 and TRBJ1-1, with 7 bases aligning to TRBD1. J lost 11 bases, V lost 5 bases, and 11 bases had no gene match. Germline CDR1 and CDR2: LNHDA and SQIVND (reference sequence). The CDR3 has 13 amino acids. CDR3 residues: CASSQGESVGAFF. The CDR3 bases are TGTGCCAGTAGTCAGGGGGAGTCAGTGGGGGCTTTCTTT.